The 18 T cell receptor beta chains listed next were all sequenced from one sample in a study of control samples from healthy donors and cancer patients. Produced via immunoSEQ multiplex PCR; TCRdb's table is partial and in-frame only. The sample holds about 120,000 clones, 70% to 90% seen once. Sequencing used blood. The source of these receptors is a man aged 35 to 55 in good health.

The V call is TRBV5-4, the J call TRBJ2-3; no clear D. CDR1 and CDR2 from the germline V gene are SGHNT and YYREEE (reference sequence). The CDR3 has 15 residues. Trimming removed 2 bases at V and 0 bases at J, with 10 bases between. The CDR3 DNA reads TGTGCCAGCAGCTTTGGGTGGGGAAGCACAGATACGCAGTATTTT. This encodes CASSFGWGSTDTQYF.

The rearrangement uses TRBV15 and TRBJ1-1, with 8 bases that match TRBD1. CDR3 size: 15 residues. Germline CDR1 reads LNHNV; CDR2 reads YYDKDF (reference sequence). With 1 base clipped from V and 5 bases from J, the junction kept 6 bases outside the gene matches. CDR3 loop: CATSRARTGRTEAFF. The CDR3 region has the DNA TGTGCCACCAGCAGAGCTCGGACAGGGAGGACTGAAGCTTTCTTT.

This clone was found once. The chain couples TRBV5-1 to TRBJ2-1, with 9 positions matching TRBD1. The V gene end was trimmed by 4 bases and the J gene end by 6 bases; junction bases not matched to a gene: 11. The CDR3 extends over 16 amino acids. In germline, CDR1 is SGHRS, CDR2 YFSETQ. The CDR3 region is CASSRAILTGGNEQFF. CDR3 in DNA: TGCGCCAGCAGCCGCGCTATATTGACAGGGGGCAATGAGCAGTTCTTC.

The chain couples TRBV5-1 to TRBJ2-1, with D possibly matching TRBD1 (7 bases). The CDR3 totals 15 residues. Germline loops: CDR1 SGHRS, CDR2 YFSETQ. V dropped 4 bases and J dropped 2 bases, with 13 bases sitting between them. CDR3 nucleotides: TGCGCCAGCAGCCCCTCAGGGGGGACCTACAATGAGCAGTTCTTC. Translation gives CASSPSGGTYNEQFF.

The chain combines TRBV9 with TRBJ2-3; D uncertain. Trimming took 0 bases from V and 4 from J, leaving 9 bases between them. Germline V gene lookup returns CDR1 SGDLS and CDR2 YYNGEE. The CDR3 runs 14 residues. CDR3 coding DNA: TGTGCCAGCAGCGTAGCTTCCGGTCCAGATACGCAGTATTTT. Encoded protein: CASSVASGPDTQYF.

This rearrangement joins TRBV4-3 to TRBJ1-2; 7 bases line up with TRBD1. Per germline, CDR1 LGHNA and CDR2 YSLEER. V shed 0 bases, J shed 6 bases, and the junction held 13 bases outside the gene matches. This CDR3 spans 17 amino acids. Written as DNA, the CDR3 is TGCGCCAGCAGCCAAGAGGGGGTCCCTGACAGGGAGGATGGCTACACCTTC. The encoded protein is CASSQEGVPDREDGYTF.

The rearrangement joins TRBV30 to TRBJ2-2; 8 nucleotides line up with TRBD1. From germline, CDR1 is GTSNPN and CDR2 SVGIG (reference sequence). Trimming took 5 bases from V and 2 from J; bases not matched to a gene: 7. This CDR3 spans 15 amino acids. CDR3 in amino acids: CAWFRQGPNTGELFF. In DNA, the CDR3 is TGTGCCTGGTTCCGACAGGGGCCTAACACCGGGGAGCTGTTTTTT.

V usage is TRBV2 and J usage is TRBJ2-7, with D tentatively TRBD1 (6 bases). Trimming took off 6 bases at V and 0 bases at J, with 9 bases between the two ends. Germline V gives CDR1 SNHLY, CDR2 FYNNEI. The CDR3 totals 13 residues. CDR3: CASRYRASYEQYF. CDR3 in DNA: TGTGCCAGCAGATACAGGGCCTCCTACGAGCAGTACTTC.

The rearrangement joins TRBV6-6 to TRBJ1-2; 7 positions agree with TRBD1. CDR3 length equals 15 residues. Germline CDR1 and CDR2: MNHNY and SVGAGI (reference sequence). J was trimmed by 0 bases and V by 7 bases; bases with no gene match: 8. In nucleotides, the CDR3 is TGTGCCAGCACCCCGGACAGGCAAGCTAACTATGGCTACACCTTC. It codes for CASTPDRQANYGYTF.

Here the CDR3 reads CASSVTGGGNIQYF. CDR3 sequence (DNA): TGTGCCAGCAGTGTAACAGGGGGCGGAAACATTCAGTACTTC. The gene calls are TRBV28 and TRBJ2-4; 9 bases match TRBD1. Germline V gene lookup returns CDR1 MDHEN and CDR2 SYDVKM. V shed 5 bases, J shed 6 bases, and the junction held 5 bases outside the gene matches. CDR3 size: 14 residues.

This sequence joins TRBV15 and TRBJ2-1; no definite D call. CDR1 LNHNV and CDR2 YYDKDF come from the germline V gene (reference sequence). This CDR3 has 14 amino acids. Between the trimmed V and J ends, which lost 2 bases and 7 bases, there was a span of 12 bases. Written as DNA, the CDR3 is TGTGCCACCAGCAGACACTCCCCGGAAAATGAGCAGTTCTTC. Translation gives CATSRHSPENEQFF.

The chain employs TRBV13 and TRBJ2-7; possible D gene TRBD2, 5 bases. CDR3 length: 14 amino acids. Germline loops: CDR1 PRHDT, CDR2 FYEKMQ (reference sequence). V was trimmed by 0 bases and J by 2 bases, leaving 8 bases between them. CDR3 loop: CASSLGLAAYEQYF. CDR3 nucleotides: TGTGCCAGCAGCTTAGGTCTAGCAGCCTACGAGCAGTACTTC.

The chain uses TRBV4-1 and TRBJ1-5; D might be TRBD1 (5 bases). Trimming took 1 base from V and 0 from J, leaving 13 bases between them. In germline, CDR1 is MGHRA, CDR2 YSYEKL. The CDR3 is made up of 17 amino acids. CDR3 sequence (DNA): TGCGCCAGCAGCCAAGGCGCCGGGACGGATAGCAATCAGCCCCAGCATTTT. Translated, it gives CASSQGAGTDSNQPQHF.

The chain is built from TRBV30 and TRBJ1-2; possible D gene TRBD1, 6 bases. With 0 bases removed from V and 2 bases from J, the gap between germline ends came to 16 bases. CDR1 is GTSNPN, CDR2 SVGIG, per germline (reference sequence). The CDR3 loop spans 16 amino acids. CDR3 nucleotides: TGTGCCTGGAGTGTAGTACATGGGACACCCAACTATGGCTACACCTTC. It codes for CAWSVVHGTPNYGYTF.

J is TRBJ2-1 and V is TRBV3-1 (or the pseudogene TRBV3-2); 7 positions match TRBD2. The length of the CDR3 is 14 residues. Trimming removed 7 bases from V and 6 bases from J; junction bases left unmatched: 9. Germline assignment: CDR1 LGHDT and CDR2 YNNKEL (reference sequence). The CDR3 region has the DNA TGTGCCAGCACCCTCACGACTAGCAGCAATGAGCAGTTCTTC. Translating gives CASTLTTSSNEQFF.

This clone was counted a single time. The CDR3 spells CASSYSRGPTDTQYF. Written as DNA, the CDR3 is TGTGCCAGCAGTTACAGTCGGGGGCCCACAGATACGCAGTATTTT. The V gene is TRBV6-2 or TRBV6-3, the J gene TRBJ2-3, with D perhaps matching TRBD1 or TRBD2 (6 bases each). Germline values: CDR1 MNHEY, CDR2 SVGEGT. V was trimmed by 2 bases and J by 2 bases, leaving 11 bases between them. The CDR3 spans 15 residues.

The V and J genes are TRBV7-9 and TRBJ1-3; D ambiguous. Germline CDR1 SEHNR, CDR2 FQNEAQ (reference sequence). V dropped 6 bases and J dropped 1 base, with 10 bases sitting between them. The CDR3 is made up of 14 amino acids. Here the CDR3 reads CASRLTESGNTIYF. The CDR3 DNA is TGTGCCAGCAGACTTACAGAATCTGGAAACACCATATATTTT.

The rearrangement joins TRBV5-4 to TRBJ1-5, with a weak D call TRBD1 (5 bases). The CDR3 is 14 residues long. The V gene lost 4 bases and the J gene lost 5 bases, with 13 bases spanning the gap. CDR1 is SGHNT, CDR2 YYREEE, per germline (reference sequence). DNA for the CDR3: TGTGCCAGCAGCCTCCAGGGTATGGATCAGCCCCAGCATTTT. Translation: CASSLQGMDQPQHF. Based on the CDR3 plus reference TRBV5-4 and TRBJ1-5, the full variable domain is ETGVTQSPTHLIKTRGQQVTLRCSSQSGHNTVSWYQQALGQGPQFIFQYYREEENGRGNFPPRFSGLQFPNYSSELNVNALELDDSALYLCASSLQGMDQPQHFGDGTRLSIL.